This paragraph covers one T cell receptor beta chain sequence. This record belongs to a study of PD-1 blockade in classical Hodgkin lymphoma. Generated by immunoSEQ multiplex PCR, the TCRdb table keeps only in-frame clones and is missing some. The sample holds over 60,000 clones, around nine tenths seen once. This sample's time point: cycle 4 day 1 (C4D1), after 5 to 7 weeks of nivolumab. Every patient had relapsed following autologous stem cell transplantation, and cohorts differed in brentuximab vedotin exposure. Trimming removed 1 base at V and 4 bases at J, with 17 bases between. Germline CDR1 SNHLY, CDR2 FYNNEI. This CDR3 contains 17 residues.

The chain joins TRBV2 to TRBJ1-5, with D perhaps matching TRBD1 (6 bases). Here the sequenced sample was peripheral blood mononuclear cells (PBMCs), taken before the fourth cycle of nivolumab. The receptor was isolated from a human donor with classical Hodgkin lymphoma. CDR3 loop: CASSEGKLGARNQPQHF. In DNA form, the CDR3 reads TGTGCCAGCAGTGAAGGGAAGTTGGGGGCGAGGAATCAGCCCCAGCATTTT.